This entry features one TCR beta chain sequence. Across fewer than 25 US areas, participants ranged in age from about 18 to 90 years. Clinical histories supplied by participants themselves formed the basis of cohort assignment. This entry is derived from a study of blood T cell repertoires in COVID-19. Original processing notes: The assay estimated nucleated cells by amplifying reference gene primers. The protocol was immunoSEQ multiplex PCR, while the TCRdb copy is restricted to in-frame clones and leaves out a portion. V, J and clone size are taken as reported in that table, and D and trimming were inferred from the DNA itself. This table holds around 190,000 clones, around 87% found once. The germline V gene encodes CDR1 MRHNA and CDR2 SNTAGT. CDR3 length equals 12 residues. The J segment lost 16 bases and the V segment lost 6 bases, leaving 6 bases of the junction unmatched.

This receptor was taken from a woman aged 40 to 50 in a cohort exposed to, infected with or recovered from COVID-19 (not recorded which). This chain uses TRBV6-4 with TRBJ2-1; TRBD2 aligns across 13 bases. Specimen: PBMCs or T cells enriched from blood (not recorded which). CDR3: CASSGLAGEYFF. The CDR3 DNA reads TGTGCCAGCAGCGGACTAGCGGGAGAATATTTCTTC.